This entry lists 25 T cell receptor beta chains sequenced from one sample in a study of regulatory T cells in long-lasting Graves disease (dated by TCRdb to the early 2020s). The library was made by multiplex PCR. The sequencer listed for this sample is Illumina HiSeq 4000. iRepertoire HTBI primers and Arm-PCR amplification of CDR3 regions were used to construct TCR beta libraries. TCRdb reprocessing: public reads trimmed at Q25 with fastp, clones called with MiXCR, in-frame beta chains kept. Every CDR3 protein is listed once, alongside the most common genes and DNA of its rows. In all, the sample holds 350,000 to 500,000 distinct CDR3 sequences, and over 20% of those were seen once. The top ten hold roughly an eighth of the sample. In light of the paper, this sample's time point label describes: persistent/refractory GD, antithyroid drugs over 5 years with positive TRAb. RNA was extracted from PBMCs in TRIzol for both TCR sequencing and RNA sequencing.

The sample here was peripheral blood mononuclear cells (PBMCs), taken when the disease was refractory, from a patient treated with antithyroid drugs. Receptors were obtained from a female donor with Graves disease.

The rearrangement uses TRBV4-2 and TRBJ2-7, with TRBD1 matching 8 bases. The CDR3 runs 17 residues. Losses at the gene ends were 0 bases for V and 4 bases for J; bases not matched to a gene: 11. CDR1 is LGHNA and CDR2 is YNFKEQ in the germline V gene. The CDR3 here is CASSQDLDRGMSYEQYF. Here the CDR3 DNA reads TGTGCCAGCAGCCAAGATCTTGACAGGGGTATGAGTTACGAGCAGTACTTC.

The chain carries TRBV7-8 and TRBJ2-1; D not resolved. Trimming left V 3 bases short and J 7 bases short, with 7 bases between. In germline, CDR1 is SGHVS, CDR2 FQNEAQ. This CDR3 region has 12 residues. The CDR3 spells CASSLWGNEQFF. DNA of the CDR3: TGTGCCAGCAGCTTGTGGGGAAATGAGCAGTTCTTC.

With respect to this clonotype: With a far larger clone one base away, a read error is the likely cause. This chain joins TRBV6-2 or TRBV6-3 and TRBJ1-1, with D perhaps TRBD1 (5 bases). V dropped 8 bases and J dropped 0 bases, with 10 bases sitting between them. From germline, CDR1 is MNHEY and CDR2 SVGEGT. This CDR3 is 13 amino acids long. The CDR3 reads CASCKGLNTEAFF. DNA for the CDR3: TGTGCCAGCTGCAAGGGGCTGAACACTGAAGCTTTCTTT.

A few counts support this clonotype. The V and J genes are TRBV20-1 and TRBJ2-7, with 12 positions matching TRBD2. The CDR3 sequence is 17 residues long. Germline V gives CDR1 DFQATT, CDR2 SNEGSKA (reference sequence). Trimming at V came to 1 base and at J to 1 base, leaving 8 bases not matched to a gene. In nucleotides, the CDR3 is TGCAGTGCTAGAGTTGGGCGACTAGCGGGAGTATCCTACGAGCAGTACTTC. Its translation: CSARVGRLAGVSYEQYF.

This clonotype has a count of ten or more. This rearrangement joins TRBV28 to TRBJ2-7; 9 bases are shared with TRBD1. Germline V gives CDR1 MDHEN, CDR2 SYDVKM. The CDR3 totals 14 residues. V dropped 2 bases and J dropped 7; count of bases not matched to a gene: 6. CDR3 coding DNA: TGTGCCAGCAGTTTAGGGACAGGGCTCCGGGAGCAGTACTTC. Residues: CASSLGTGLREQYF.

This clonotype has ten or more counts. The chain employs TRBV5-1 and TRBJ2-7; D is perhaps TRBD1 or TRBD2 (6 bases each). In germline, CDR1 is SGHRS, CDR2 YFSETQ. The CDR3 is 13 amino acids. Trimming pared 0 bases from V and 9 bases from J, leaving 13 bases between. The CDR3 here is CASSLEGGQMQYF. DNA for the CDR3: TGCGCCAGCAGCTTGGAGGGGGGCCAGATGCAGTACTTC.

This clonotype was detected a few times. CDR3 residues: CASSLADGGFNQPQHF. CDR3 sequence (DNA): TGTGCCAGCAGCTTAGCGGACGGGGGTTTCAATCAGCCCCAGCATTTT. V usage is TRBV7-9 and J usage is TRBJ1-5; weak D call: TRBD1 (5 bases). Between the trimmed V and J ends, which lost 0 bases and 3 bases, there was a span of 12 bases. CDR1 and CDR2 from the germline V gene are SEHNR and FQNEAQ (reference sequence). The CDR3 sequence is 16 residues long.

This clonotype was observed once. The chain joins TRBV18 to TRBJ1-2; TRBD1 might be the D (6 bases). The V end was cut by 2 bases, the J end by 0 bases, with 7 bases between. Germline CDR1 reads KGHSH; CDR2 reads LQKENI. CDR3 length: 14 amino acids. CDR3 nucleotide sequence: TGTGCCAGCTCACCAACAGGGACTAACTATGGCTACACCTTC. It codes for CASSPTGTNYGYTF.

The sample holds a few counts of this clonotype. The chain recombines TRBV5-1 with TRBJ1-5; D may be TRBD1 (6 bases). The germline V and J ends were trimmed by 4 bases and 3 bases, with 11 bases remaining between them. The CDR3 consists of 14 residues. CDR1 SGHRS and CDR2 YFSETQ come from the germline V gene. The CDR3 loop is CASSPWDTNQPQHF. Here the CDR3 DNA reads TGCGCCAGCAGCCCCTGGGACACCAATCAGCCCCAGCATTTT. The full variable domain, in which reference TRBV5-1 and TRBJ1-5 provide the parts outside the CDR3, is KAGVTQTPRYLIKTRGQQVTLSCSPISGHRSVSWYQQTPGQGLQFLFEYFSETQRNKGNFPGRFSGRQFSNSRSEMNVSTLELGDSALYLCASSPWDTNQPQHFGDGTRLSIL.

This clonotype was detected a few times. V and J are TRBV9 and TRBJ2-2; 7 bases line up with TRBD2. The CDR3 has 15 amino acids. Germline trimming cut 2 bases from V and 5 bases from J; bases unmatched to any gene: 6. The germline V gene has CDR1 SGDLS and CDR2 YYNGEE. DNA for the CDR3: TGTGCCAGCAGCGTTGGACTAGGAGGTACCGGGGAGCTGTTTTTT. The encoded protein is CASSVGLGGTGELFF.

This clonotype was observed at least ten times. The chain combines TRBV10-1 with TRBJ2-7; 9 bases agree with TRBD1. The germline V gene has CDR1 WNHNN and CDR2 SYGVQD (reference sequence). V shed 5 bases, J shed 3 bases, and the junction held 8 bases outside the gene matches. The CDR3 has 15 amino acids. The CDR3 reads CASSPRRDRVYEQYF. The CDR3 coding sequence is TGCGCCAGCAGTCCGAGAAGGGACAGGGTCTACGAGCAGTACTTC.

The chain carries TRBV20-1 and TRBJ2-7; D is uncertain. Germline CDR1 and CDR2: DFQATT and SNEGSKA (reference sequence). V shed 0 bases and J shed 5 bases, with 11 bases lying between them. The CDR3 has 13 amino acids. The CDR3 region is CSARDPLGNEQYF. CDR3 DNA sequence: TGCAGTGCTAGAGATCCCCTAGGTAACGAGCAGTACTTC.

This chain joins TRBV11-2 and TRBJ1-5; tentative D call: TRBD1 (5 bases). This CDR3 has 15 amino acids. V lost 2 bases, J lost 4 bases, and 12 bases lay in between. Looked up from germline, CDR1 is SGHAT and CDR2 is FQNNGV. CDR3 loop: CASSLTLGGNQPQHF. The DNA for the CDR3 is TGTGCCAGCAGCTTAACGCTGGGGGGAAATCAGCCCCAGCATTTT.

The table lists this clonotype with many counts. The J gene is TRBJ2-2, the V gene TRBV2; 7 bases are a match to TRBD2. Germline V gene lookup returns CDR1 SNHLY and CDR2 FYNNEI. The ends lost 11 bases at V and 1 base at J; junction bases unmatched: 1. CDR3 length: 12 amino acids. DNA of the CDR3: TGTGCCGGACTAGGGAACACCGGGGAGCTGTTTTTT. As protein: CAGLGNTGELFF.

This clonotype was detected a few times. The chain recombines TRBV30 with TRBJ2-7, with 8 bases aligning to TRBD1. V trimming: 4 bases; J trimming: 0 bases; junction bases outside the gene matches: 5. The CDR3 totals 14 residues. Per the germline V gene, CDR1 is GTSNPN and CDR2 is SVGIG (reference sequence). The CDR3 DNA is TGTGCCTGGAAAAGGACAGGGAGCTCCTACGAGCAGTACTTC. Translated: CAWKRTGSSYEQYF.

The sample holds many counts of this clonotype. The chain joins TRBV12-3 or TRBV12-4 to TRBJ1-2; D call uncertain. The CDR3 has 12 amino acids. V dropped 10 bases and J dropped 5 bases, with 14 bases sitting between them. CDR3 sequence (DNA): TGTGCCACCCGAGTAGCGGGATATGGCTACACCTTC. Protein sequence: CATRVAGYGYTF.

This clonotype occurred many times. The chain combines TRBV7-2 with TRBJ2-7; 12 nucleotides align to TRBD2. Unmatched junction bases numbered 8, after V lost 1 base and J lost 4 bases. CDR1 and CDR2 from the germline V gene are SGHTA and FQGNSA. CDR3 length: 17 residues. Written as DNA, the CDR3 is TGTGCCAGCAGCTTAGAAACCGGGACTAGCGGGTTTTACGAGCAGTACTTC. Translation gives CASSLETGTSGFYEQYF.

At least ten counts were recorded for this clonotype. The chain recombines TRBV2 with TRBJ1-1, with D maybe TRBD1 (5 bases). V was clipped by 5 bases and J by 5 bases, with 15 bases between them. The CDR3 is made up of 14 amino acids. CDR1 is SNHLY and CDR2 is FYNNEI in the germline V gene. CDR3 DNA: TGTGCCAGCAGTTTTGGGGGGTTGGAGACTGAAGCTTTCTTT. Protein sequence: CASSFGGLETEAFF.

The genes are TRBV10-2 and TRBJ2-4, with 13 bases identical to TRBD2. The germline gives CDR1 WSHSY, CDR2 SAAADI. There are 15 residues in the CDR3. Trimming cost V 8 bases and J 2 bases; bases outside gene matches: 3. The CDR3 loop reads CASRLAGGTKNIQYF. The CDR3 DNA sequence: TGCGCCAGCCGACTAGCGGGAGGAACCAAAAACATTCAGTACTTC.

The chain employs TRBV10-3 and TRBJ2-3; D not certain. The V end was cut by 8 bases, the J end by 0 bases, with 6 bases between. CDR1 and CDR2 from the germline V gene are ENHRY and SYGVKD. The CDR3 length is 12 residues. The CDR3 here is CAILASTDTQYF. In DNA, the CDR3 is TGTGCCATCCTCGCTAGCACAGATACGCAGTATTTT.

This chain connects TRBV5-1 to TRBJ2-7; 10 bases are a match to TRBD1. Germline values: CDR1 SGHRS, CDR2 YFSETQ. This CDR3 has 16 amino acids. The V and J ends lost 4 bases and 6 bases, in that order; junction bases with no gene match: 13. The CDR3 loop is CASSRDRGGRAVEQYF. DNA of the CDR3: TGCGCCAGCAGCCGGGACAGGGGAGGCAGAGCCGTCGAGCAGTACTTC.

The CDR3, as DNA: TGTGCCAGCAGTTTTTGGGGACTAGCGGGGGGAGATACGCAGTATTTT. Encoded protein: CASSFWGLAGGDTQYF. The V call is TRBV27, the J call TRBJ2-3, with TRBD2 matching over 15 bases. This CDR3 region has 16 residues. Germline values: CDR1 MNHEY, CDR2 SMNVEV (reference sequence). V shed 3 bases and J 5 bases; nucleotides not matched to a gene: 3.

The CDR3 nucleotides are TGTGCCAGCCAAACCTCAGGGGACTATGGCTACACCTTC. It encodes CASQTSGDYGYTF. The gene calls are TRBV6-1 and TRBJ1-2; possibly TRBD1 for D (6 bases). Trimming took off 8 bases at V and 3 bases at J, with 13 bases between the two ends. CDR3 length: 13 residues. Germline V CDR1 and CDR2: MNHNS, SASEGT.

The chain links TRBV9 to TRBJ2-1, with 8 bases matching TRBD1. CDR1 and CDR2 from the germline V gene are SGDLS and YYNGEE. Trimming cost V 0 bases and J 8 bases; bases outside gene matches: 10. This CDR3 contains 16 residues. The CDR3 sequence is CASSVDHGQGSHEQFF. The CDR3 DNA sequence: TGTGCCAGCAGCGTAGACCACGGACAGGGAAGCCATGAGCAGTTCTTC. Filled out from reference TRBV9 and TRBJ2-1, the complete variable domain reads DSGVTQTPKHLITATGQRVTLRCSPRSGDLSVYWYQQSLDQGLQFLIQYYNGEERAKGNILERFSAQQFPDLHSELNLSSLELGDSALYFCASSVDHGQGSHEQFFGPGTRLTVL.

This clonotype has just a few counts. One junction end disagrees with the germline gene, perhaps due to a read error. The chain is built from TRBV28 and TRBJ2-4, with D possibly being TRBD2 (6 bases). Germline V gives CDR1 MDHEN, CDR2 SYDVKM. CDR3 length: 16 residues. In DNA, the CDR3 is TGTGCCGGCAGTTCCGGGAGTCCCTCAGCCAAAAACATTCAGTACTTC. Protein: CAGSSGSPSAKNIQYF.